This T cell receptor beta chain is from a study of cytomegalovirus exposure and HLA in healthy donors. Study-wide findings and caveats: Presence/absence comparisons presumed near-even sequencing depth among donors. Based on reports, TCR beta sequences accurately predicted HLA-A and HLA-B alleles for most subjects. A later examination showed that TCR association rates differed by HLA locus, with DRB1 most and HLA-C fewest.

The PCR contained 60 Vbeta and 13 Jbeta primers. Repertoires were generated with immunoSEQ multiplex PCR, while TCRdb's copy carries only in-frame clones and drops some. The sample consists of over 150,000 clones, 77% of them appearing once. The CDR3 is made up of 16 amino acids. V lost 4 bases, J lost 8 bases, and 11 bases stayed unmatched. Per germline, CDR1 SGHAT and CDR2 FQNNGV. Notes on this clone: Its antigen is undetermined.

Sequenced material: PBMCs. The clonotype was recovered from a male donor in good health and CMV-seropositive. The chain couples TRBV11-2 to TRBJ1-2; 12 nucleotides align to TRBD1. For the CDR3, the DNA is TGTGCCAGCAGCTCCAGGGGGACAGGGGGCACCGGGGGCTACACCTTC. Residues: CASSSRGTGGTGGYTF.